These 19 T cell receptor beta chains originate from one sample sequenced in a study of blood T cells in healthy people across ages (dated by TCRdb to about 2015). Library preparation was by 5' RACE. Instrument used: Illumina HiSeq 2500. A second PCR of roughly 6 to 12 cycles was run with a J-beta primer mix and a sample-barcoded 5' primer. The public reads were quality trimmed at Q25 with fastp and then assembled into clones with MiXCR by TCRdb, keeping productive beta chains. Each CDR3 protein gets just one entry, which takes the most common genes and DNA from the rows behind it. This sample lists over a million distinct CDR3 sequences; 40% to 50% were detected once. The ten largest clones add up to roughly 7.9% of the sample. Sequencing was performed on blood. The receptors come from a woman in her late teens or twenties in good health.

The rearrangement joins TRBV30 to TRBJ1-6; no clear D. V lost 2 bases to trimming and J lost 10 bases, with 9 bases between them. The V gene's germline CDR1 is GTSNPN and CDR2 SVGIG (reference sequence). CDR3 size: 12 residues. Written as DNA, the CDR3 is TGTGCCTGGAGTCAGGAATGGTCACCCCTCCACTTT. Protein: CAWSQEWSPLHF.

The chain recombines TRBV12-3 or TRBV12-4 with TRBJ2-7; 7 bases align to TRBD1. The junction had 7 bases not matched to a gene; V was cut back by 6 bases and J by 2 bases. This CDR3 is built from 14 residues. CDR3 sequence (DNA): TGTGCCAGCAGACTCGGACAGGACACCTACGAGCAGTACTTC. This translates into CASRLGQDTYEQYF.

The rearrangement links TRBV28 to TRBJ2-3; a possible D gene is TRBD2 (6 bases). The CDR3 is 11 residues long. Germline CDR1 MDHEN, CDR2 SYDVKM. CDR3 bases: TGTGCGGGGGGTGTGGGAGATACGCAGTATTTT. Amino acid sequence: CAGGVGDTQYF.

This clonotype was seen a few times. The DNA of the CDR3 is TGCAGTGCGGATTCTAGCGTCGAGCAGTTCTTC. Translating it yields CSADSSVEQFF. The chain joins TRBV20-1 to TRBJ2-1, with D possibly matching TRBD2 (6 bases). V was pared by 6 bases and J by 10 bases, with 13 bases between. Per germline, CDR1 DFQATT and CDR2 SNEGSKA (reference sequence). The CDR3 sequence is 11 residues long.

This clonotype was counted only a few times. CDR3 sequence: CASSQASADRNSPLHF. As DNA, the CDR3 is TGTGCCAGCAGCCAAGCGAGTGCGGACAGAAATTCACCCCTCCACTTT. This chain links TRBV14 with TRBJ1-6; tentatively, D is TRBD1 (6 bases). The V gene lost 1 base and the J gene lost 7 bases, with 14 bases spanning the gap. Looked up from germline, CDR1 is SGHDN and CDR2 is FVKESK. The CDR3 spans 16 residues.

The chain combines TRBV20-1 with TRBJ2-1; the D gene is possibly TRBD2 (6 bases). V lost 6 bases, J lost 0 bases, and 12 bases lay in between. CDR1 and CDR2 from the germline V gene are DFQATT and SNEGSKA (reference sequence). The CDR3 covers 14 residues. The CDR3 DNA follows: TGCAGTGCAAATCGGGAGAGCTCCTACAATGAGCAGTTCTTC. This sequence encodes CSANRESSYNEQFF.

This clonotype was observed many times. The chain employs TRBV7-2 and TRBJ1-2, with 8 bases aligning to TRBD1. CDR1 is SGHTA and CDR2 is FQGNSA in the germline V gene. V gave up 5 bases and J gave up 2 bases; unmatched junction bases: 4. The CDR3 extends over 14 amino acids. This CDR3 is CASSPRQGNYGYTF. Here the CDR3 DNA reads TGTGCCAGCAGCCCCCGACAGGGGAACTATGGCTACACCTTC.

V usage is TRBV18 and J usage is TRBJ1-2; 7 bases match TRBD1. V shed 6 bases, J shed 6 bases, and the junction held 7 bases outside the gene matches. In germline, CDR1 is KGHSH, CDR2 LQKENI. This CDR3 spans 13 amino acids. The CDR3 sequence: CASSSAGGDGYTF. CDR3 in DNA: TGTGCCAGCTCCTCCGCAGGGGGGGATGGCTACACCTTC.

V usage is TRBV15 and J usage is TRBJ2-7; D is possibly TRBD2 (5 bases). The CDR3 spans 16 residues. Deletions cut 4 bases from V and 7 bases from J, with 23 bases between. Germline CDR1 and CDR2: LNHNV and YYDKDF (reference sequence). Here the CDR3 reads CATSITGGAAYNEQYF. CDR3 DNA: TGTGCCACCAGCATTACCGGAGGAGCAGCTTACAATGAGCAGTACTTC.

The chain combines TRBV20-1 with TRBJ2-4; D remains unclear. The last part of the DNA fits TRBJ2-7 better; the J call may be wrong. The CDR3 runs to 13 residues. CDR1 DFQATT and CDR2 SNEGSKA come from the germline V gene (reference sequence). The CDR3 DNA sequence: TGCAGTGCTAGCGGCGCGTACGCCTACGAGCAGTACTTC. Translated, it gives CSASGAYAYEQYF.

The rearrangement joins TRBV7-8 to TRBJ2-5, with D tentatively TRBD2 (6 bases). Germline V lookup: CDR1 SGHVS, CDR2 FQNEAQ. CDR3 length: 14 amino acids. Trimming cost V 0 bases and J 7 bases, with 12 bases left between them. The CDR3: CASSLAQLEGTQYF. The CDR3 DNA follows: TGTGCCAGCAGCTTAGCGCAACTGGAGGGGACCCAGTACTTC.

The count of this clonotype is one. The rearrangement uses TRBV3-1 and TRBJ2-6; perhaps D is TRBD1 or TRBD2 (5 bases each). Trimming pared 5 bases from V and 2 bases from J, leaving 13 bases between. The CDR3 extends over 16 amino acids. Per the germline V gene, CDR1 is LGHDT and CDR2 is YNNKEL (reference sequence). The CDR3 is CASSRGGGTGANVLTF. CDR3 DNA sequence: TGTGCCAGCAGCAGAGGTGGGGGTACTGGGGCCAACGTCCTGACTTTC.

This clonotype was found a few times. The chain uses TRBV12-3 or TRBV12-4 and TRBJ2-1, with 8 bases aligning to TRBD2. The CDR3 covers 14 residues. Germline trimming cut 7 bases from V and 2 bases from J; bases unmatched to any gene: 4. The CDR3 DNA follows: TGTGCCAGCATCCCGGGACTAGCCTACAATGAGCAGTTCTTC. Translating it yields CASIPGLAYNEQFF.

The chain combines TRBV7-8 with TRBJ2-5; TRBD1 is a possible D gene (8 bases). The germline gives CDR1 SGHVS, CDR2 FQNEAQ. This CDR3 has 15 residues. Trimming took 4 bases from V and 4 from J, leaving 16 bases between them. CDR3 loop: CASSSGTGGAETQYF. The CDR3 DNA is TGTGCCAGCAGCTCAGGAACAGGGGGGGCAGAGACCCAGTACTTC.

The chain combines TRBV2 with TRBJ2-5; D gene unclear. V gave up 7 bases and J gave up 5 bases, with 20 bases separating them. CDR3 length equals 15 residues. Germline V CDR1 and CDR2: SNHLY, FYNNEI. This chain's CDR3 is CASKPRTPGSETQYF. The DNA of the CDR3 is TGTGCCAGCAAACCCCGGACCCCCGGTTCGGAGACCCAGTACTTC.

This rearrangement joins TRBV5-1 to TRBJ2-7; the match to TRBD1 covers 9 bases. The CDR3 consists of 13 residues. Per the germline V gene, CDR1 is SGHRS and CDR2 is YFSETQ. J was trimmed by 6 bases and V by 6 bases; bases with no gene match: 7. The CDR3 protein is CASTWTGASEQYF. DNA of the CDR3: TGCGCCAGCACCTGGACAGGGGCCTCCGAGCAGTACTTC.

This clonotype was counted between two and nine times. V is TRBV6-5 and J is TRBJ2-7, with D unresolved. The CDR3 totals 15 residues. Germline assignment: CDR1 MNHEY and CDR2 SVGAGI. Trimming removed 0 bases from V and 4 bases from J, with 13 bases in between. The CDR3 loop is CASSYSPGGKYEQYF. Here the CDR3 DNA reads TGTGCCAGCAGTTACTCACCGGGCGGAAAATACGAGCAGTACTTC.

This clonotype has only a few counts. The chain's CDR3 is CASSYAGVGYGYTF. The CDR3 nucleotides are TGTGCCAGCAGTTATGCAGGGGTGGGCTATGGCTACACCTTC. The rearrangement uses TRBV6-5 and TRBJ1-2, with a weak D call TRBD1 (6 bases). Germline V gene data show CDR1 as MNHEY and CDR2 as SVGAGI. Trimming cost V 3 bases and J 4 bases, with 12 bases left between them. The CDR3 spans 14 residues.

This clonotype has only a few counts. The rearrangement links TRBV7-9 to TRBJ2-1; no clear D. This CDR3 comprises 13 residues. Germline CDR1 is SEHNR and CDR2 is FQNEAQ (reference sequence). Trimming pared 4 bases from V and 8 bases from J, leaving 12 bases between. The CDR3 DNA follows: TGTGCCAGCAGCTCCTCAGGCGTTGATGAGCAGTTCTTC. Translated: CASSSSGVDEQFF.